This T cell receptor beta chain was identified during a study of early T cells in non-severe SARS-CoV-2 infection (dated by TCRdb to about 2021). About the full investigation: Bulk RNA from unsorted whole blood was used for TCR sequencing, so alpha and beta chains could not be paired. Results and caveats for the whole study, not just this receptor: VDJdb matching was skewed toward anti-spike CD8 responses, so virus-specific expansions were likely underestimated and private and CD4 specificities were missed.

Set within a cohort of healthcare workers in London, UK, this nested case-control study involved weekly PCR testing of nasopharyngeal swabs along with blood sampling. Healthcare workers were recruited between 23 and 31 March 2020, during the week of the UK lockdown, and were followed weekly for up to about 15 weeks. Points on this clonotype: Its antigen remains unidentified. Base qualities are not provided; no much larger clone lies one nucleotide away.

Library preparation employed 5' RACE. The data were produced on a NextSeq 500. In the TCR library protocol, unique molecular identifiers were attached to individual cDNA molecules to correct for PCR bias and sequencing error. Both TCR alpha and beta chains were sequenced, and tight co-correlation was observed between alpha and beta sequence abundances in each sample. For the original study's pipeline: Decombinator V4 was used to perform V gene, J gene and CDR3 annotation of TCR sequences. Expanded TCRs were defined as changing significantly between any two time points under a Poisson model with p below 0.0001. TCR abundances were normalised to the total number of TCRs sequenced per sample and expressed as counts per million. TRAV1-2 paired with TRAJ12, TRAJ20 or TRAJ33 defined MAIT TCRs, while TRAV10 paired with TRAJ18 defined iNKT TCRs. A search of VDJdb, accessed on 1 November 2021, was run for TCRs annotated to CMV, EBV and SARS-CoV-2, with TCRs annotated for multiple antigens excluded. TCRdb passed the public sequencing reads through fastp at Q25 and MiXCR, retaining productive beta sequences. Each entry merges the rows of one CDR3 protein and shows their most common DNA and genes. Here the V and J calls rest on TCRdb's processing, not on the authors' analysis. For this sample the table gives approximately 50,000 distinct CDR3 sequences, of which less than 15% were detected only once. Jointly, the top ten make up 2.5% to 3% of the sample.

V lost 1 base and J lost 11 bases; the stretch between them is 17 bases long. The CDR3, from cysteine to phenylalanine, totals 15 residues. Only the CDR3 part of the read is kept: 45 bases, read in frame from the first base. The germline V gene gives CDR1 as MNHEY and CDR2 as SVGAGI. This material consisted of whole blood, taken at baseline. The chain employs TRBV6-5 and TRBJ1-4; a tentative D call is TRBD1 (5 bases match). This clonotype originated in an adult who was a healthcare worker with PCR-confirmed SARS-CoV-2 infection or an uninfected control (not recorded which). The CDR3 is CASSYYQGSSMKLFF. The DNA sequence is TGTGCCAGCAGTTACTACCAGGGCAGCTCTATGAAACTGTTTTTT.